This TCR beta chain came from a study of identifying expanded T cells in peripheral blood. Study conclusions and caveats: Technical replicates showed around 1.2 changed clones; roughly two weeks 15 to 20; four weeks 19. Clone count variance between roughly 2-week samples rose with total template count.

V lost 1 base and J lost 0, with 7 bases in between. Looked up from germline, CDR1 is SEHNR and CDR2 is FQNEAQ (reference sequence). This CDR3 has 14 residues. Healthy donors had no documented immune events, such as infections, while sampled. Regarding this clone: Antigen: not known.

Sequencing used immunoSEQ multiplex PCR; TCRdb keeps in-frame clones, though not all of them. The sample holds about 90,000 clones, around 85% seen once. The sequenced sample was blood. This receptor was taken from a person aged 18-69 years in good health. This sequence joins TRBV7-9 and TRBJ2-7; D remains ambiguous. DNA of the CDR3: TGTGCCAGCAGCTTAGGACCAATCTCCTACGAGCAGTACTTC. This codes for CASSLGPISYEQYF.